This entry lists 32 T cell receptor beta chains sequenced from one sample in a study of shared clonotypes between healthy human individuals. The table came from immunoSEQ multiplex PCR; TCRdb's copy has only in-frame clones and leaves some out. The sample includes a few hundred thousand clones, roughly four fifths of them seen just once. Sequenced input: PBMCs. The receptor set was obtained from a woman aged 40-49 years in good health. Some clones in this sample may be carry-over from other donors' samples.

This clone came up a few times. The same CDR3 can be traced to other DNA sequences in this sample. V gene TRBV5-4 combines with J gene TRBJ2-7, with 8 bases matching TRBD2. The CDR3 consists of 15 residues. Germline CDR1 reads SGHNT; CDR2 reads YYREEE (reference sequence). V trimming: 0 bases; J trimming: 0 bases; junction bases outside the gene matches: 2. The DNA of the CDR3 is TGTGCCAGCAGCTTGGGACTAGCGAGCTCCTACGAGCAGTACTTC. Amino acid sequence: CASSLGLASSYEQYF.

This clone has a handful of counts. This sequence joins TRBV2 and TRBJ2-3, with D possibly TRBD1 on 6 matching bases. Trimming took 3 bases from V and 0 from J, leaving 13 bases between them. This CDR3 is built from 16 residues. In germline, CDR1 is SNHLY, CDR2 FYNNEI. DNA for the CDR3: TGTGCCAGCAGTGAGGGGGTGACAGGTAGCACAGATACGCAGTATTTT. Amino acids: CASSEGVTGSTDTQYF.

V is TRBV5-1 and J is TRBJ2-3, with unresolved D. Per the germline V gene, CDR1 is SGHRS and CDR2 is YFSETQ. This CDR3 spans 15 amino acids. The V gene lost 5 bases and the J gene lost 0 bases, with 13 bases spanning the gap. CDR3 sequence (DNA): TGCGCCAGCAGACGCGAGATTACTAGCACAGATACGCAGTATTTT. Residues: CASRREITSTDTQYF.

As to this clone: The germline gene is not matched at one end of the junction; a read error may be the cause. The sample holds other DNA sequences that translate to the same CDR3. The J gene is TRBJ1-1, the V gene TRBV2; D call uncertain. CDR1 and CDR2 (germline): SNHLY, FYNNEI. This CDR3 has 13 residues. CDR3 protein: CASSDEVDTEAFF. DNA for the CDR3: TGTGCTAGCAGTGATGAGGTAGACACTGAAGCTTTCTTT.

The chain joins TRBV28 to TRBJ1-4, with a tentative D call TRBD1 (6 bases). The V gene's germline CDR1 is MDHEN and CDR2 SYDVKM. Between the trimmed V and J ends, which lost 2 bases and 5 bases, there was a span of 12 bases. The CDR3 has 15 amino acids. The CDR3 DNA follows: TGTGCCAGCAGTTTAGCTGGACAGCTCAATGAAAAACTGTTTTTT. Encoded protein: CASSLAGQLNEKLFF.

This clone came up a few times. This could be a read error, since a much larger clone is one nucleotide away. This CDR3 fails to terminate in the conserved phenylalanine or tryptophan, so it likely reflects a read error. The chain recombines TRBV7-2 with TRBJ2-4; D is uncertain. Germline V gene sequence: CDR1 SGHTA, CDR2 FQGNSA. The CDR3 has 13 residues. V was trimmed by 8 bases and J by 3 bases, leaving 11 bases between them. The CDR3 reads CASRSTDKNIQYL. In DNA, the CDR3 is TGTGCCAGCCGATCCACGGACAAAAACATTCAGTACTTA.

This clone was counted only a few times. This chain uses TRBV10-3 with TRBJ1-1, with 9 positions matching TRBD1. The CDR3 spans 14 residues. Germline CDR1 reads ENHRY; CDR2 reads SYGVKD. The J segment lost 10 bases and the V segment lost 3 bases, leaving 9 bases of the junction unmatched. The CDR3, as DNA: TGTGCCATCAGTGACTCAACAGGGGGCCGTCCAGCTTTCTTT. Its translation is CAISDSTGGRPAFF.

The chain recombines TRBV28 with TRBJ1-3, with a possible D match to TRBD1 (5 bases). The V gene lost 7 bases and the J gene lost 4 bases, with 8 bases spanning the gap. Germline V CDR1 and CDR2: MDHEN, SYDVKM. The CDR3 is 12 amino acids. CDR3 sequence (DNA): TGTGCCAGCACAGGGTTCGGAAACACCATATATTTT. This sequence encodes CASTGFGNTIYF.

This chain joins TRBV5-6 and TRBJ2-1, with TRBD2 identical over 8 bases. Germline CDR1 reads SGHDT; CDR2 reads YYEEEE. Trimming cost V 0 bases and J 4 bases; bases outside gene matches: 6. CDR3 length: 16 amino acids. Written as DNA, the CDR3 is TGTGCCAGCAGCTTGGGACTAGCGAATGATTACAATGAGCAGTTCTTC. As protein: CASSLGLANDYNEQFF. Full variable domain (missing parts from reference TRBV5-6 and TRBJ2-1): DAGVTQSPTHLIKTRGQQVTLRCSPKSGHDTVSWYQQALGQGPQFIFQYYEEEERQRGNFPDRFSGHQFPNYSSELNVNALLLGDSALYLCASSLGLANDYNEQFFGPGTRLTVL.

The chain recombines TRBV4-2 with TRBJ1-2, with TRBD1 identical over 11 bases. V trimming: 4 bases; J trimming: 5 bases; junction bases outside the gene matches: 6. The CDR3 has 15 amino acids. CDR1 LGHNA and CDR2 YNFKEQ come from the germline V gene. CDR3 protein: CASSLEGTGGYGYTF. CDR3 DNA sequence: TGTGCCAGCAGCCTGGAGGGGACAGGGGGGTATGGCTACACCTTC.

The J gene is TRBJ2-7, the V gene TRBV19; D is possibly TRBD1 (5 bases). The V gene lost 4 bases and the J gene lost 2 bases, with 12 bases spanning the gap. Germline assignment: CDR1 LNHDA and CDR2 SQIVND (reference sequence). The CDR3 runs 14 residues. The CDR3 spells CASSTGFRAYEQYF. The CDR3 coding sequence is TGTGCCAGTAGTACCGGTTTCAGGGCCTACGAGCAGTACTTC. Looking up the rest from reference TRBV19 and TRBJ2-7 gives the full variable domain: DGGITQSPKYLFRKEGQNVTLSCEQNLNHDAMYWYRQDPGQGLRLIYYSQIVNDFQKGDIAEGYSVSREKKESFPLTVTSAQKNPTAFYLCASSTGFRAYEQYFGPGTRLTVT.

Only a few counts were recorded for this clone. The chain has TRBV18 and TRBJ2-2, with TRBD1 as a possible D gene (6 bases). Germline V CDR1 and CDR2: KGHSH, LQKENI. The CDR3 sequence is 15 residues long. The V end was cut by 3 bases, the J end by 4 bases, with 12 bases between. CDR3 nucleotide sequence: TGTGCCAGCTCACCGACGGGACACCGCACCGGGGAGCTGTTTTTT. This translates into CASSPTGHRTGELFF.

V and J are TRBV7-8 and TRBJ2-1, with TRBD2 as a possible D gene (6 bases). The CDR3 sequence is 14 residues long. CDR1 and CDR2 (germline): SGHVS, FQNEAQ. Trimming removed 3 bases from V and 8 bases from J, with 14 bases in between. The CDR3 DNA reads as TGTGCCAGCAGCTTGCTGTGGGGAGGTGATGAGCAGTTCTTC. It is translated as CASSLLWGGDEQFF.

This chain links TRBV28 with TRBJ2-7; 8 positions agree with TRBD2. The CDR3 covers 15 residues. In germline, CDR1 is MDHEN, CDR2 SYDVKM. V shed 5 bases, J shed 4 bases, and the junction held 10 bases outside the gene matches. CDR3 in DNA: TGTGCCAGCAGTGCGCCCCCTAGCGGGCGGTACGAGCAGTACTTC. This encodes CASSAPPSGRYEQYF.

This chain links TRBV7-2 with TRBJ1-5, with D hard to call. Germline-derived CDR1 and CDR2 are SGHTA and FQGNSA. This CDR3 is built from 11 residues. V lost 6 bases, J lost 11 bases, and 11 bases lay in between. In nucleotides, the CDR3 is TGTGCCAGCAGTCGGGGTTTAGCCCAGCATTTT. Protein: CASSRGLAQHF.

The chain joins TRBV19 to TRBJ2-5; TRBD1 is a possible D gene (6 bases). Germline values: CDR1 LNHDA, CDR2 SQIVND (reference sequence). This CDR3 has 14 amino acids. V was pared by 4 bases and J by 2 bases, with 11 bases between. This chain's CDR3 is CASSTHREQETQYF. For the CDR3, the DNA is TGTGCCAGTAGTACTCACAGGGAGCAAGAGACCCAGTACTTC.

The chain joins TRBV27 to TRBJ1-4; no definite D call. V was cut by 7 bases and J by 8 bases, with 17 bases left in between. The CDR3 totals 14 residues. Germline values: CDR1 MNHEY, CDR2 SMNVEV (reference sequence). CDR3 loop: CASKIGQIDEKLFF. The DNA for the CDR3 is TGTGCCAGCAAAATAGGGCAGATTGACGAAAAACTGTTTTTT.

The CDR3 DNA reads as TGTGCCAGTTCCCCCGGGTCCTGGGCCCCGAACACTGAAGCTTTCTTT. Translated: CASSPGSWAPNTEAFF. The V and J genes are TRBV28 and TRBJ1-1; D uncertain. Germline V CDR1 and CDR2: MDHEN, SYDVKM. The CDR3 has 16 residues. The V gene lost 9 bases and the J gene lost 1 base, with 21 bases spanning the gap.

This chain links TRBV5-6 with TRBJ2-7, with D tentatively TRBD2 (5 bases). V gave up 2 bases and J gave up 3 bases, with 15 bases separating them. Germline CDR1 and CDR2: SGHDT and YYEEEE. The CDR3 spans 15 residues. The CDR3 loop reads CASSLSPRDHYEQYF. As DNA, the CDR3 is TGTGCCAGCAGCTTATCGCCTCGGGATCACTACGAGCAGTACTTC.

This clone came up once. The chain has TRBV7-2 and TRBJ2-4, with D perhaps being TRBD1 or TRBD2 (6 bases each). Germline V gene lookup returns CDR1 SGHTA and CDR2 FQGNSA. The CDR3 extends over 14 amino acids. Trimming removed 1 base at V and 5 bases at J, with 9 bases between. The chain's CDR3 is CASSLVRGQNIQYF. DNA for the CDR3: TGTGCCAGCAGCTTAGTCCGGGGGCAAAACATTCAGTACTTC. The entire variable domain, with the rest obtained from reference TRBV7-2 and TRBJ2-4, is as follows: GAGVSQSPSNKVTEKGKDVELRCDPISGHTALYWYRQSLGQGLEFLIYFQGNSAPDKSGLPSDRFSAERTGGSVSTLTIQRTQQEDSAVYLCASSLVRGQNIQYFGAGTRLSVL.

The chain couples TRBV20-1 to TRBJ2-3; D not certain. V dropped 3 bases and J dropped 4 bases, with 5 bases sitting between them. The CDR3 spans 11 residues. Germline V gene data show CDR1 as DFQATT and CDR2 as SNEGSKA (reference sequence). For the CDR3, the DNA is TGCAGTGCTAGTAAGGCAGATACGCAGTATTTT. This translates into CSASKADTQYF.

In its sample, this clone was seen many times. Other DNA sequences in this sample translate to the same CDR3. This rearrangement joins TRBV6-5 to TRBJ2-4; D uncertain. Trimming took off 8 bases at V and 0 bases at J, with 5 bases between the two ends. This CDR3 contains 12 residues. Germline-derived CDR1 and CDR2 are MNHEY and SVGAGI. The CDR3 sequence is CASSGAKNIQYF. The CDR3 bases are TGTGCCAGCTCGGGAGCCAAAAACATTCAGTACTTC.

The chain links TRBV5-4 to TRBJ2-1, with 7 bases aligning to TRBD2. The germline CDR1 and CDR2 sequences are SGHNT and YYREEE (reference sequence). The V segment lost 4 bases and the J segment 7 bases; nucleotides outside the gene matches: 11. The CDR3 has 15 residues. The CDR3 DNA reads as TGTGCCAGCAGCGCTCTAGGGCTAGCGGTAAATGAGCAGTTCTTC. Translation: CASSALGLAVNEQFF. The whole variable domain, filled in from reference TRBV5-4 and TRBJ2-1, reads ETGVTQSPTHLIKTRGQQVTLRCSSQSGHNTVSWYQQALGQGPQFIFQYYREEENGRGNFPPRFSGLQFPNYSSELNVNALELDDSALYLCASSALGLAVNEQFFGPGTRLTVL.

V and J are TRBV30 and TRBJ1-6, with D possibly TRBD1 on 5 matching bases. In germline, CDR1 is GTSNPN, CDR2 SVGIG (reference sequence). The CDR3 length is 15 residues. Trimming took 2 bases from V and 8 from J, leaving 16 bases between them. CDR3 sequence (DNA): TGTGCCTGGAGTTCAACAGGTTACGGTTATTCACCCCTCCACTTT. Protein: CAWSSTGYGYSPLHF. The variable domain in full, with the rest retrieved from reference TRBV30 and TRBJ1-6, is SQTIHQWPATLVQPVGSPLSLECTVEGTSNPNLYWYRQAAGRGLQLLFYSVGIGQISSEVPQNLSASRPQDRQFILSSKKLLLSDSGFYLCAWSSTGYGYSPLHFGNGTRLTVT.

The V gene is TRBV28, the J gene TRBJ1-5; maybe TRBD1 (5 bases). Germline V gene data show CDR1 as MDHEN and CDR2 as SYDVKM. The CDR3 extends over 16 amino acids. Trimming stripped 1 base from V and 2 bases from J, with 12 bases between. Written as DNA, the CDR3 is TGTGCCAGCAGTTTATTCAGGGTATTAGGCAATCAGCCCCAGCATTTT. Translating gives CASSLFRVLGNQPQHF.

This clone turned up a few times. The gene calls are TRBV9 and TRBJ2-4; D possibly corresponds to TRBD1 (6 bases). V gave up 8 bases and J gave up 11 bases, with 29 bases separating them. The CDR3 spans 16 residues. Germline CDR1 reads SGDLS; CDR2 reads YYNGEE. Written as DNA, the CDR3 is TGTGCCAGTGCCCGGGACAACGGTCTTCCCCCTTGGGTTCAGTACTTC. It translates to CASARDNGLPPWVQYF.

The chain uses TRBV18 and TRBJ2-1; no definite D call. From germline, CDR1 is KGHSH and CDR2 LQKENI. The CDR3 has 14 amino acids. V was pared by 3 bases and J by 7 bases, with 13 bases between. The CDR3 region has the DNA TGTGCCAGCTCACCTATGGGTAGTGTGAATGAGCAGTTCTTC. Translating it yields CASSPMGSVNEQFF.

CDR3 in DNA: TGTGCCAGCAGCTTCGCCCCTATGTTCGACAGTTACGAGCAGTACTTC. Translating it yields CASSFAPMFDSYEQYF. V is TRBV11-1 and J is TRBJ2-7; maybe TRBD1 (5 bases). The ends were cut back, 3 bases at V and 4 bases at J, with 19 bases in the middle. The CDR3 totals 16 residues. The V gene's germline CDR1 is SGHAT and CDR2 FQDESV (reference sequence).

The chain is built from TRBV6-5 and TRBJ1-4; D ambiguous. The germline V and J ends were trimmed by 5 bases and 5 bases, with 12 bases remaining between them. The CDR3 runs 14 residues. Germline V gene lookup returns CDR1 MNHEY and CDR2 SVGAGI. The CDR3 DNA reads TGTGCCAGCAGTGCAACACTAAACAATGAAAAACTGTTTTTT. This codes for CASSATLNNEKLFF.

This clone was seen just once. This sequence joins TRBV18 and TRBJ1-5, with unresolved D. V was cut by 2 bases and J by 3 bases, with 5 bases left in between. Germline V CDR1 and CDR2: KGHSH, LQKENI. The CDR3 sequence is 13 residues long. The CDR3 region is CASSPENNQPQHF. CDR3 DNA sequence: TGTGCCAGCTCACCAGAAAACAATCAGCCCCAGCATTTT.

The chain uses TRBV11-2 and TRBJ2-7; D may be TRBD1 (5 bases). CDR3 length: 14 residues. V was shortened by 1 base and J by 5 bases, with 12 bases between the two germline ends. The germline V gene encodes CDR1 SGHAT and CDR2 FQNNGV. CDR3 sequence reads: CASSLGQGRNEQYF. The CDR3 nucleotides are TGTGCCAGCAGCTTAGGGCAGGGCAGGAACGAGCAGTACTTC.

Comment on this clone: It may be a read error: a sequence one base away is much more abundant. This chain links TRBV6-6 with TRBJ1-6; D gene unclear. The CDR3 length is 14 residues. The germline V gene encodes CDR1 MNHNY and CDR2 SVGAGI (reference sequence). The CDR3 loop is CASSYSQANSPPHF. CDR3 nucleotide sequence: TGTGCCAGCAGTTACTCGCAGGCCAATTCACCCCCCCACTTT.